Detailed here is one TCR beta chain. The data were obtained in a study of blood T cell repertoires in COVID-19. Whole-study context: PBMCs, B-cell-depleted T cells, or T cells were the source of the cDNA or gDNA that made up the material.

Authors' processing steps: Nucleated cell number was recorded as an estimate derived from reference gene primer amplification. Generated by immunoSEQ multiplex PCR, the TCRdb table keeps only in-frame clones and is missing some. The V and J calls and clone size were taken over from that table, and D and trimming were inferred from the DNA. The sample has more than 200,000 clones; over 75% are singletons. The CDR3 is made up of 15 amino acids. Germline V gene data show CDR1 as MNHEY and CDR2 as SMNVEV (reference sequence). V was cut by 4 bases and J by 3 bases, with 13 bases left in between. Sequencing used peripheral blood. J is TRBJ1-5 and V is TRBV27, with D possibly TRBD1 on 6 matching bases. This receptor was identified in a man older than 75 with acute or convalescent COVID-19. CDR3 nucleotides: TGTGCCAGCAGTTCAGGTGGACAGTTCAATCAGCCCCAGCATTTT. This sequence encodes CASSSGGQFNQPQHF.